This paragraph reports one T cell receptor beta chain. This sample is drawn from a study of human T cells and chemical hapten exposure. Turning to the study itself: TCR yields differed between samples (mainly from small differences in pooled library volume).

TCRdb reprocessed the RACE reads via MiXCR and lists one record per CDR3 protein. The table records 150,000 to 200,000 distinct CDR3 sequences, 25% to 30% of them present only once. Regarding time point: pre-sensitization, week 0. The treatment is: therapeutic diphenylcyclopropenone sensitization with weekly scalp DPC. The authors extracted total RNA from unfractionated whole blood. From germline, CDR1 is DFQATT and CDR2 SNEGSKA (reference sequence). There are 13 residues in the CDR3. V lost 6 bases to trimming and J lost 5 bases, with 13 bases between them. The sample in question was whole blood, obtained in connection with sensitization to the hapten diphenylcyclopropenone (DPC). The chain joins TRBV20-1 to TRBJ1-4, with D perhaps TRBD1 (6 bases). This receptor was taken from a woman aged 25 to 39 with alopecia areata. Some clones in this sample may be carry-over from other donors' samples. The DNA for the CDR3 is TGCAGTGCGTATAGACAGGTCAATGAAAAACTGTTTTTT. Its protein product is CSAYRQVNEKLFF.